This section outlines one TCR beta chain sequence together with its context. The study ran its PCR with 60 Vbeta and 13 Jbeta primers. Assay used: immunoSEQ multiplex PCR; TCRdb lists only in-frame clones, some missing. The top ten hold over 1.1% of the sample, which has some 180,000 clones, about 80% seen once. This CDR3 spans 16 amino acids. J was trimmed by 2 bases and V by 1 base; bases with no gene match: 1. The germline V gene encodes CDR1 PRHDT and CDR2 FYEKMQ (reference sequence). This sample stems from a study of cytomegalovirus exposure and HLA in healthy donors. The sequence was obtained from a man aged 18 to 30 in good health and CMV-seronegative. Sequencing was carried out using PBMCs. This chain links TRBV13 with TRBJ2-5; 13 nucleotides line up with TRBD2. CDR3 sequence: CASSLVGLAGQETQYF. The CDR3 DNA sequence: TGTGCCAGCAGCTTAGTGGGACTAGCGGGACAAGAGACCCAGTACTTC.